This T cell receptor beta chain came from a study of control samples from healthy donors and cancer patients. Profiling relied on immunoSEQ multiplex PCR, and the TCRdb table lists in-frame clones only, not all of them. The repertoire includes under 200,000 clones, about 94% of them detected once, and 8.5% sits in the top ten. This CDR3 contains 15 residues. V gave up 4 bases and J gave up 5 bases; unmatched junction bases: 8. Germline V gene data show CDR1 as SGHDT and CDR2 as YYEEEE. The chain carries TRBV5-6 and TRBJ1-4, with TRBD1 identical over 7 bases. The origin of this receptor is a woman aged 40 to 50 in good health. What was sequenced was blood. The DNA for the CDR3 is TGTGCCAGCAGCGCGGCCGGGACAGCGAATGAAAAACTGTTTTTT. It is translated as CASSAAGTANEKLFF.